The 30 T cell receptor beta chains presented below share a single source sample, sequenced in a study of shared clonotypes between healthy human individuals. Repertoires were generated with immunoSEQ multiplex PCR, while TCRdb's copy carries only in-frame clones and drops some. The sample records approximately 2.3 million clones, approximately 95% being singletons. Sequenced sample: naive CD4+ T cells from PBMCs. Regarding subset: CD45RA+ positively selected. Receptors originate from a man between 18 and 29 years old in good health. Some clones in this sample may be carry-over from other donors' samples.

This clone was seen once. This rearrangement joins TRBV9 to TRBJ2-3; TRBD2 matches 10 bases. V trimming: 6 bases; J trimming: 6 bases; junction bases outside the gene matches: 7. The CDR3 loop spans 14 amino acids. In germline, CDR1 is SGDLS, CDR2 YYNGEE. The CDR3 bases are TGTGCCAGCACGTGGACTAGCGGTGCGGATACGCAGTATTTT. Protein sequence: CASTWTSGADTQYF.

The CDR3 sequence is CASSFLQWGYEQYF. CDR3 coding DNA: TGTGCCAGCAGCTTCCTACAATGGGGCTACGAGCAGTACTTC. This chain links TRBV5-6 with TRBJ2-7, with D hard to call. Trimming stripped 2 bases from V and 3 bases from J, with 12 bases between. The germline gives CDR1 SGHDT, CDR2 YYEEEE. The length of the CDR3 is 14 residues.

Of note for this clone: Within the sample, other DNA sequences also encode this same CDR3. The V gene is TRBV18, the J gene TRBJ2-5; weak D call: TRBD1 (6 bases). This CDR3 has 14 residues. With 3 bases removed from V and 2 bases from J, the gap between germline ends came to 10 bases. Germline CDR1 and CDR2: KGHSH and LQKENI. The CDR3 DNA is TGTGCCAGCTCACCCCGGACAGCACAAGAGACCCAGTACTTC. It codes for CASSPRTAQETQYF.

This clone is a singleton in its sample. This chain joins TRBV5-1 and TRBJ2-4, with TRBD2 identical over 9 bases. This CDR3 contains 16 residues. Losses at the gene ends were 4 bases for V and 3 bases for J; bases not matched to a gene: 8. The V gene's germline CDR1 is SGHRS and CDR2 YFSETQ. The DNA of the CDR3 is TGCGCCAGCAGCCCATTCGCGACTAGCGGCAAAAACATTCAGTACTTC. Its translation: CASSPFATSGKNIQYF.

Remarks on this clone: One end of the junction is discordant with germline, which a read error may explain. The rearrangement joins TRBV5-4 to TRBJ2-7, with a tentative D call TRBD1 (7 bases). This CDR3 contains 13 residues. Germline CDR1 SGHNT, CDR2 YYREEE (reference sequence). The CDR3 spells CVSSLPRGDEQYF. CDR3 sequence (DNA): TGTGTCAGCAGCTTGCCCAGGGGGGACGAGCAGTACTTC.

The chain carries TRBV7-2 and TRBJ2-3, with D unclear. This CDR3 region has 14 residues. The V gene lost 1 base and the J gene lost 7 bases, with 12 bases spanning the gap. Germline V gene sequence: CDR1 SGHTA, CDR2 FQGNSA. As DNA, the CDR3 is TGTGCCAGCAGCTTAGGGCCTGCCCGGTATACGCAGTATTTT. Translating gives CASSLGPARYTQYF.

The rearrangement uses TRBV28 and TRBJ2-3; 10 bases align to TRBD2. V shed 3 bases and J 2 bases; nucleotides not matched to a gene: 5. The V gene's germline CDR1 is MDHEN and CDR2 SYDVKM. This CDR3 is built from 16 residues. The chain's CDR3 is CASSLGGLAVTDTQYF. CDR3 coding DNA: TGTGCCAGCAGTTTGGGTGGACTAGCGGTCACAGATACGCAGTATTTT.

V is TRBV5-6 and J is TRBJ2-5; the D gene is possibly TRBD2 (5 bases). Between the trimmed V and J ends, which lost 0 bases and 2 bases, there was a span of 11 bases. Germline V gene sequence: CDR1 SGHDT, CDR2 YYEEEE. The CDR3 has 15 amino acids. In DNA form, the CDR3 reads TGTGCCAGCAGCTTGGCCGGGGTCAGGCAAGAGACCCAGTACTTC. Its protein product is CASSLAGVRQETQYF.

In its sample, this clone was seen once. The chain couples TRBV12-5 to TRBJ2-2; D call uncertain. Germline values: CDR1 LGHNT, CDR2 FRNRAP. The CDR3 spans 14 residues. Trimming removed 1 base at V and 5 bases at J, with 8 bases between. The CDR3 bases are TGTGCTAGTGGTTTGGGCACAGATACCGGGGAGCTGTTTTTT. Its translation: CASGLGTDTGELFF.

The chain carries TRBV10-3 and TRBJ1-2; 9 nucleotides line up with TRBD1. V shed 6 bases and J 6 bases; nucleotides not matched to a gene: 5. Germline V gives CDR1 ENHRY, CDR2 SYGVKD. CDR3 length: 13 amino acids. The CDR3 sequence: CAISYRTGDGYTF. The CDR3 DNA reads as TGTGCCATCAGCTATAGGACAGGGGATGGCTACACCTTC.

This clone has just one count. The genes are TRBV6-5 and TRBJ2-7; TRBD1 is a possible D gene (6 bases). This CDR3 contains 11 residues. Per the germline V gene, CDR1 is MNHEY and CDR2 is SVGAGI. V lost 2 bases to trimming and J lost 10 bases, with 9 bases between them. For the CDR3, the DNA is TGTGCCAGCAGTTACCAGGGGTTTCAGTACTTC. Residues: CASSYQGFQYF.

The V call is TRBV18, the J call TRBJ1-4, with D possibly matching TRBD1 (6 bases). Looked up from germline, CDR1 is KGHSH and CDR2 is LQKENI. With 4 bases removed from V and 8 bases from J, the gap between germline ends came to 14 bases. This CDR3 contains 14 residues. The DNA for the CDR3 is TGTGCCAGCTCACGTACAGGGCTGCAAGAAAAACTGTTTTTT. Its protein is CASSRTGLQEKLFF. The full variable domain, completed using reference TRBV18 and TRBJ1-4, is NAGVMQNPRHLVRRRGQEARLRCSPMKGHSHVYWYRQLPEEGLKFMVYLQKENIIDESGMPKERFSAEFPKEGPSILRIQQVVRGDSAAYFCASSRTGLQEKLFFGSGTQLSVL.

This rearrangement joins TRBV2 to TRBJ2-2, with 7 bases lining up with TRBD1. V lost 0 bases to trimming and J lost 9 bases; unmatched junction nucleotides: 10. The CDR3 sequence is 16 residues long. Germline V CDR1 and CDR2: SNHLY, FYNNEI. The CDR3 coding sequence is TGTGCCAGCAGTGAAGCTCTTGGACAAGGGGGCCGGGAGCTGTTTTTT. Its translation: CASSEALGQGGRELFF.

The chain joins TRBV5-8 to TRBJ2-3; the D call may be TRBD1 or TRBD2 (5 bases each). This CDR3 has 14 amino acids. The V gene's germline CDR1 is SGHTS and CDR2 YDEGEE. Deletions cut 0 bases from V and 5 bases from J, with 10 bases between. The CDR3 is CASSLGGVGDTQYF. The CDR3 DNA reads as TGTGCCAGCAGCTTGGGAGGGGTTGGAGATACGCAGTATTTT.

Comment on this clone: Other DNA sequences from this sample encode an identical CDR3 as well. The chain employs TRBV15 and TRBJ1-2, with D hard to call. The length of the CDR3 is 12 residues. Trimming left V 0 bases short and J 8 bases short, with 7 bases between. Per germline, CDR1 LNHNV and CDR2 YYDKDF (reference sequence). In DNA form, the CDR3 reads TGTGCCACCAGCAGAGATGGAGGCGGCTACACCTTC. It is translated as CATSRDGGGYTF.

The rearrangement links TRBV7-9 to TRBJ2-7, with 7 bases identical to TRBD1. The CDR3 totals 13 residues. Trimming cost V 2 bases and J 6 bases; bases outside gene matches: 4. Germline V gene sequence: CDR1 SEHNR, CDR2 FQNEAQ (reference sequence). This CDR3 is CASSLTGTVEQYF. In DNA form, the CDR3 reads TGTGCCAGCAGCTTAACAGGGACAGTCGAGCAGTACTTC.

The chain carries TRBV6-1 and TRBJ2-5; D possibly corresponds to TRBD1 (5 bases). There are 13 residues in the CDR3. V was pared by 9 bases and J by 2 bases, with 13 bases between. Looked up from germline, CDR1 is MNHNS and CDR2 is SASEGT. The chain's CDR3 is CASLQGYQETQYF. The CDR3 DNA is TGTGCCAGTCTTCAGGGATATCAAGAGACCCAGTACTTC.

The chain is built from TRBV6-5 and TRBJ2-1; possible D gene TRBD1, 6 bases. CDR1 and CDR2 from the germline V gene are MNHEY and SVGAGI. V was trimmed by 5 bases and J by 10 bases, leaving 21 bases between them. The CDR3 is 15 amino acids. The CDR3 sequence: CASSRGTSGWREQFF. CDR3 bases: TGTGCCAGCAGTCGAGGGACATCCGGTTGGAGGGAGCAGTTCTTC.

The chain joins TRBV27 to TRBJ2-2; D gene ambiguous. Germline-derived CDR1 and CDR2 are MNHEY and SMNVEV (reference sequence). Trimming pared 4 bases from V and 5 bases from J, leaving 2 bases between. This CDR3 region has 11 residues. This CDR3 reads CASSSTGELFF. In DNA, the CDR3 is TGTGCCAGCAGTTCAACCGGGGAGCTGTTTTTT.

This clone occurred once. The V gene is TRBV18, the J gene TRBJ2-1; 7 bases agree with TRBD2. V shed 4 bases and J 0 bases; nucleotides not matched to a gene: 6. This CDR3 comprises 16 residues. Germline assignment: CDR1 KGHSH and CDR2 LQKENI. CDR3 sequence: CASSLLSSGSYNEQFF. CDR3 nucleotide sequence: TGTGCCAGCTCACTCCTATCTAGCGGCTCCTACAATGAGCAGTTCTTC.

CDR3 nucleotides: TGTGCCAGCAGCACCCAGGGTAACTCTGGAAACACCATATATTTT. Protein: CASSTQGNSGNTIYF. V usage is TRBV5-4 and J usage is TRBJ1-3; tentative D call: TRBD1 (5 bases). V was clipped by 4 bases and J by 0 bases, with 11 bases between them. Germline CDR1 reads SGHNT; CDR2 reads YYREEE (reference sequence). The CDR3 is made up of 15 amino acids.

The chain links TRBV5-1 to TRBJ2-5; D remains ambiguous. Trimming removed 2 bases at V and 2 bases at J, with 13 bases between. Germline assignment: CDR1 SGHRS and CDR2 YFSETQ. This CDR3 is built from 15 residues. In nucleotides, the CDR3 is TGCGCCAGCAGCTTAAACTCGGCTTCACAAGAGACCCAGTACTTC. Residues: CASSLNSASQETQYF.

The chain is built from TRBV15 and TRBJ1-2; D possibly corresponds to TRBD1 (5 bases). Between the trimmed V and J ends, which lost 4 bases and 7 bases, there was a span of 19 bases. The length of the CDR3 is 15 residues. Germline-derived CDR1 and CDR2 are LNHNV and YYDKDF (reference sequence). This CDR3 is CATSTIAQGGVGYTF. CDR3 nucleotide sequence: TGTGCCACCAGCACCATTGCGCAGGGTGGGGTTGGCTACACCTTC.

A remark on this clone: The junction departs from the called germline gene at one end, perhaps through a read error. This chain uses TRBV4-1 with TRBJ1-1; D is ambiguous. Germline CDR1 reads MGHRA; CDR2 reads YSYEKL. The CDR3 consists of 14 residues. The CDR3 nucleotides read TGCGCCAGCAACCAAGCCGCGCTGAACACTGAAGCTTTCTTT. Its translation: CASNQAALNTEAFF.

The chain couples TRBV7-3 to TRBJ2-6; TRBD1 matches 7 bases. Trimming cost V 2 bases and J 3 bases; bases outside gene matches: 4. The CDR3 is 16 residues long. Germline V gives CDR1 SGHTA, CDR2 FQGTGA. The CDR3: CASSLLGGGGANVLTF. CDR3 DNA: TGTGCCAGCAGCTTATTAGGGGGCGGTGGGGCCAACGTCCTGACTTTC. The full variable domain, rest sourced from reference TRBV7-3 and TRBJ2-6, is GAGVSQTPSNKVTEKGKYVELRCDPISGHTALYWYRQSLGQGPEFLIYFQGTGAADDSGLPNDRFFAVRPEGSVSTLKIQRTERGDSAVYLCASSLLGGGGANVLTFGAGSRLTVL.

The chain employs TRBV28 and TRBJ2-7; D is perhaps TRBD1 (6 bases). The CDR3 length is 12 residues. Germline values: CDR1 MDHEN, CDR2 SYDVKM. V lost 6 bases, J lost 7 bases, and 13 bases lay in between. CDR3: CASSFPGQEQYF. CDR3 DNA sequence: TGTGCCAGCAGCTTTCCGGGACAAGAGCAGTACTTC.

V is TRBV5-1 and J is TRBJ2-3, with 7 nucleotides matching TRBD2. From germline, CDR1 is SGHRS and CDR2 YFSETQ. The CDR3 covers 12 residues. J lost 4 bases, V lost 5 bases, and 1 base had no gene match. The CDR3 DNA reads as TGCGCCAGCAGGGGAGGGGCAGATACGCAGTATTTT. Amino acids: CASRGGADTQYF.

The gene calls are TRBV7-6 and TRBJ2-6; no definite D call. The CDR3 is made up of 16 amino acids. Germline loops: CDR1 SGHVS, CDR2 FNYEAQ. Trimming took off 4 bases at V and 0 bases at J, with 10 bases between the two ends. The CDR3 loop reads CASSSGRHSGANVLTF. The CDR3 coding sequence is TGTGCCAGCAGCTCGGGCCGTCACTCTGGGGCCAACGTCCTGACTTTC.

The chain recombines TRBV23-1 with TRBJ1-1; 8 positions match TRBD1. TRBV23-1 is reported as an ORF; its role is uncertain. V was pared by 2 bases and J by 4 bases, with 9 bases of the junction left unmatched. The CDR3 covers 16 residues. This CDR3 reads CASSQLCDRGVTEAFF. For the CDR3, the DNA is TGCGCCAGCAGTCAACTCTGCGACAGGGGCGTCACTGAAGCTTTCTTT.

This clone was seen once. The junction departs from the called germline gene at one end, perhaps through a read error. This sequence joins TRBV18 and TRBJ1-4; D uncertain. Germline assignment: CDR1 KGHSH and CDR2 LQKENI. The CDR3 has 12 residues. The CDR3 loop is CASSPRNEKLFF. DNA for the CDR3: TGTGCCAGCTCCCCACGGAATGAAAAACTGTTTTTT. The full variable domain, its missing parts supplied by reference TRBV18 and TRBJ1-4, is NAGVMQNPRHLVRRRGQEARLRCSPMKGHSHVYWYRQLPEEGLKFMVYLQKENIIDESGMPKERFSAEFPKEGPSILRIQQVVRGDSAAYFCASSPRNEKLFFGSGTQLSVL.